Listed here are 25 T cell receptor beta chains from one sample, sequenced in a study of CD4 T cells in relation to SARS-CoV-2 and coronaviruses. Using immunoSEQ multiplex PCR, the repertoire was profiled, and TCRdb retains in-frame clones only, with some absent. The table has about 65,000 clones, about 89% seen once. CD4+ T cells from unexposed donors were obtained before the COVID-19 pandemic (2011-2018). Sample: memory CD4+ T cells from PBMCs. All receptors derive from a human donor in good health.

The chain uses TRBV27 and TRBJ1-5, with D possibly matching TRBD1 (6 bases). This CDR3 contains 17 residues. In germline, CDR1 is MNHEY, CDR2 SMNVEV (reference sequence). Trimming removed 4 bases from V and 4 bases from J, with 20 bases in between. The CDR3 nucleotides are TGTGCCAGCAGTTCAACAGGGAGGGACCGTGTTAATCAGCCCCAGCATTTT. Residues: CASSSTGRDRVNQPQHF.

The chain joins TRBV20-1 to TRBJ2-3; 7 nucleotides line up with TRBD2. Per the germline V gene, CDR1 is DFQATT and CDR2 is SNEGSKA (reference sequence). Trimming took 3 bases from V and 0 from J; bases not matched to a gene: 9. The CDR3 totals 16 residues. The CDR3 region is CSASGGSGYSTDTQYF. The CDR3 DNA reads TGCAGTGCTAGTGGCGGGAGCGGGTATAGCACAGATACGCAGTATTTT.

The genes are TRBV5-4 and TRBJ2-7; 13 bases fit TRBD2. The length of the CDR3 is 16 residues. Germline CDR1 is SGHNT and CDR2 is YYREEE (reference sequence). With V trimmed by 0 bases and J by 3 bases, 3 bases remained unmatched. In DNA, the CDR3 is TGTGCCAGCAGCTTGGGGACTAGCGGGAGTTACTACGAGCAGTACTTC. Translated, it gives CASSLGTSGSYYEQYF. The complete variable domain, with remaining parts taken from reference TRBV5-4 and TRBJ2-7, reads ETGVTQSPTHLIKTRGQQVTLRCSSQSGHNTVSWYQQALGQGPQFIFQYYREEENGRGNFPPRFSGLQFPNYSSELNVNALELDDSALYLCASSLGTSGSYYEQYFGPGTRLTVT.

The V and J genes are TRBV14 and TRBJ2-1; D might be TRBD1 or TRBD2, each matching 5 bases. Looked up from germline, CDR1 is SGHDN and CDR2 is FVKESK. This CDR3 is built from 15 residues. Trimming shortened V by 1 base and J by 4 bases, and 11 bases separated the two germline ends. Written as DNA, the CDR3 is TGTGCCAGCAGCCAAGTGAGGGGAATATACAATGAGCAGTTCTTC. This gives the protein CASSQVRGIYNEQFF. Full variable domain (missing parts from reference TRBV14 and TRBJ2-1): EAGVTQFPSHSVIEKGQTVTLRCDPISGHDNLYWYRRVMGKEIKFLLHFVKESKQDESGMPNNRFLAERTGGTYSTLKVQPAELEDSGVYFCASSQVRGIYNEQFFGPGTRLTVL.

This clone was seen a few times. The V gene is TRBV19, the J gene TRBJ2-1, with D perhaps being TRBD1 or TRBD2 (5 bases each). The ends were cut back, 1 base at V and 0 bases at J, with 13 bases in the middle. Looked up from germline, CDR1 is LNHDA and CDR2 is SQIVND (reference sequence). The CDR3 runs to 17 residues. The CDR3 coding sequence is TGTGCCAGTAGTATAGGGGACCCATGGAGCTCCTACAATGAGCAGTTCTTC. This gives the protein CASSIGDPWSSYNEQFF.

CDR3 sequence: CASSQSGRKNIQYF. CDR3 DNA: TGTGCCAGTAGTCAATCCGGGAGGAAAAACATTCAGTACTTC. The rearrangement links TRBV19 to TRBJ2-4; 7 bases fit TRBD2. There are 14 residues in the CDR3. Germline CDR1 reads LNHDA; CDR2 reads SQIVND (reference sequence). V trimming: 5 bases; J trimming: 4 bases; junction bases outside the gene matches: 5. The full variable domain, completed using reference TRBV19 and TRBJ2-4, is DGGITQSPKYLFRKEGQNVTLSCEQNLNHDAMYWYRQDPGQGLRLIYYSQIVNDFQKGDIAEGYSVSREKKESFPLTVTSAQKNPTAFYLCASSQSGRKNIQYFGAGTRLSVL.

The J gene is TRBJ2-2, the V gene TRBV7-3; 8 bases match TRBD1. The length of the CDR3 is 14 residues. Germline V gene lookup returns CDR1 SGHTA and CDR2 FQGTGA. With V trimmed by 3 bases and J by 9 bases, 6 bases remained unmatched. The CDR3 DNA reads TGTGCCAGCAGCTTGACCCAGGGGGCTAGGGAGCTGTTTTTT. The encoded protein is CASSLTQGARELFF.

The rearrangement uses TRBV5-4 and TRBJ2-7, with 12 bases aligning to TRBD2. From germline, CDR1 is SGHNT and CDR2 YYREEE (reference sequence). CDR3 length equals 16 residues. The ends lost 3 bases at V and 7 bases at J; junction bases unmatched: 11. CDR3 nucleotides: TGTGCCAGCAGCTCCCTAGCGGGAGGGTTTCCGGGTGAGCAGTACTTC. This encodes CASSSLAGGFPGEQYF.

There are a few counts of this clone. J is TRBJ1-5 and V is TRBV4-1, with D unresolved. This CDR3 is 15 amino acids long. Germline V gene data show CDR1 as MGHRA and CDR2 as YSYEKL. The germline V and J ends were trimmed by 1 base and 2 bases, with 9 bases remaining between them. CDR3 sequence (DNA): TGCGCCAGCAGCCAAGGGTCACCGGGCAATCAGCCCCAGCATTTT. It codes for CASSQGSPGNQPQHF.

This sequence joins TRBV18 and TRBJ1-6; D is perhaps TRBD1 (5 bases). From germline, CDR1 is KGHSH and CDR2 LQKENI. Trimming stripped 3 bases from V and 4 bases from J, with 7 bases between. The CDR3 length is 14 residues. This CDR3 is CASSPDSYNSPLHF. In nucleotides, the CDR3 is TGTGCCAGCTCACCTGACAGTTATAATTCACCCCTCCACTTT.

The rearrangement links TRBV6-2 or TRBV6-3 to TRBJ1-5; 8 bases line up with TRBD1. Germline CDR1 reads MNHEY; CDR2 reads SVGEGT. CDR3 length equals 17 residues. The trim removed 3 bases at V and 2 bases at J, leaving 9 bases unmatched. The CDR3 here is CASSYWVETGGNQPQHF. CDR3 coding DNA: TGTGCCAGCAGTTATTGGGTTGAGACAGGGGGCAATCAGCCCCAGCATTTT.

This chain joins TRBV2 and TRBJ2-7, with 9 nucleotides matching TRBD1. The CDR3 has 14 residues. Germline V gene data show CDR1 as SNHLY and CDR2 as FYNNEI. V lost 4 bases to trimming and J lost 5 bases; unmatched junction nucleotides: 6. The CDR3 coding sequence is TGTGCCAGCAGTGGACAGGGGGGTCGAAACGAGCAGTACTTC. It specifies CASSGQGGRNEQYF.

CDR3 region: CASRDSGRETQYF. CDR3 in DNA: TGTGCCAGCAGGGATAGCGGGAGAGAGACCCAGTACTTC. The chain has TRBV2 and TRBJ2-5, with TRBD2 matching over 9 bases. CDR1 is SNHLY and CDR2 is FYNNEI in the germline V gene. V lost 6 bases to trimming and J lost 4 bases; unmatched junction nucleotides: 3. The CDR3 consists of 13 residues.

The J gene is TRBJ2-7, the V gene TRBV29-1; 7 bases align to TRBD2. With 3 bases clipped from V and 3 bases from J, the junction kept 5 bases outside the gene matches. Germline loops: CDR1 SQVTM, CDR2 ANQGSEA. The CDR3 has 13 amino acids. The CDR3 sequence is CSVDSGGGYEQYF. Written as DNA, the CDR3 is TGCAGCGTTGATTCCGGCGGGGGCTACGAGCAGTACTTC.

The chain carries TRBV15 and TRBJ2-7; perhaps D is TRBD1 or TRBD2 (5 bases each). Trimming left V 0 bases short and J 2 bases short, with 32 bases between. The germline CDR1 and CDR2 sequences are LNHNV and YYDKDF (reference sequence). The CDR3 totals 22 residues. CDR3 DNA: TGTGCCACCAGCAGAGATTTGGGACCGAGTGGTCTGTATTCGGTAGGGACCTACGAGCAGTACTTC. Amino acids: CATSRDLGPSGLYSVGTYEQYF.

The chain is built from TRBV29-1 and TRBJ2-5, with D unclear. The CDR3 totals 10 residues. In germline, CDR1 is SQVTM, CDR2 ANQGSEA. The CDR3, as DNA: TGCAGAGGTGGAGAAGAGACCCAGTACTTC. The encoded protein is CRGGEETQYF.

The chain employs TRBV5-1 and TRBJ2-1; unclear D gene. The CDR3 totals 13 residues. The ends were cut back, 0 bases at V and 5 bases at J, with 6 bases in the middle. Germline assignment: CDR1 SGHRS and CDR2 YFSETQ. CDR3 DNA sequence: TGCGCCAGCAGCTTGGGACCTAACAATGAGCAGTTCTTC. Translated: CASSLGPNNEQFF.

The chain joins TRBV7-2 to TRBJ1-5, with 7 bases identical to TRBD1. V was clipped by 6 bases and J by 7 bases; unmatched bases: 6. The CDR3 is made up of 13 amino acids. Germline loops: CDR1 SGHTA, CDR2 FQGNSA. CDR3 loop: CASRENRGQPQHF. For the CDR3, the DNA is TGTGCCAGCAGAGAGAACAGGGGCCAGCCCCAGCATTTT.

The V gene is TRBV3-1 (or the pseudogene TRBV3-2), the J gene TRBJ1-6; 10 nucleotides agree with TRBD1. V shed 3 bases and J 10 bases; nucleotides not matched to a gene: 12. This CDR3 spans 17 amino acids. Germline CDR1 and CDR2: LGHDT and YNNKEL (reference sequence). The CDR3 sequence is CASSHDIRDRGGSPLHF. CDR3 nucleotide sequence: TGTGCCAGCAGCCACGATATCCGGGACAGGGGAGGATCACCCCTCCACTTT.

This clone has just one count. This chain connects TRBV28 to TRBJ2-3; D tentatively fits TRBD1 or TRBD2 (6 bases each). In germline, CDR1 is MDHEN, CDR2 SYDVKM. The CDR3 is 14 residues long. V was cut by 4 bases and J by 3 bases, with 11 bases left in between. CDR3 in amino acids: CASSSLGGTDTQYF. In DNA form, the CDR3 reads TGTGCCAGCAGTTCCCTAGGGGGGACAGATACGCAGTATTTT.

The chain joins TRBV5-1 to TRBJ1-4; possibly TRBD1 for D (6 bases). Germline V gene lookup returns CDR1 SGHRS and CDR2 YFSETQ. The V end lost 3 bases, the J end lost 5 bases, and 11 bases lay between the germline ends. The CDR3 runs to 14 residues. As DNA, the CDR3 is TGCGCCAGCAGCTCCCAGGGACAAAATGAAAAACTGTTTTTT. Protein: CASSSQGQNEKLFF.

V usage is TRBV5-1 and J usage is TRBJ2-1; the match to TRBD1 covers 7 bases. The ends lost 7 bases at V and 3 bases at J; junction bases unmatched: 10. Per the germline V gene, CDR1 is SGHRS and CDR2 is YFSETQ. This CDR3 comprises 15 residues. As DNA, the CDR3 is TGCGCCAGCGGAACAGGGGATGGGGACTACAATGAGCAGTTCTTC. Encoded protein: CASGTGDGDYNEQFF.

The rearrangement joins TRBV7-9 to TRBJ2-5, with D maybe TRBD2 (5 bases). V was cut by 5 bases and J by 4 bases, with 11 bases left in between. The CDR3 covers 13 residues. Germline V gene sequence: CDR1 SEHNR, CDR2 FQNEAQ (reference sequence). CDR3 in amino acids: CASSTDWLETQYF. The CDR3 region has the DNA TGTGCCAGCAGCACGGACTGGCTAGAGACCCAGTACTTC.

This sequence joins TRBV6-1 and TRBJ2-1; no clear D gene. Germline assignment: CDR1 MNHNS and CDR2 SASEGT. The CDR3 has 14 residues. Trimming left V 2 bases short and J 8 bases short, with 13 bases between. For the CDR3, the DNA is TGTGCCAGCAGTGAACTTCTAGTTGTCGATGAGCAGTTCTTC. Protein sequence: CASSELLVVDEQFF.

The chain is built from TRBV7-2 and TRBJ2-1; 8 bases fit TRBD2. The germline gives CDR1 SGHTA, CDR2 FQGNSA. The CDR3 covers 14 residues. The V and J ends lost 1 base and 13 bases, in that order; junction bases with no gene match: 9. In nucleotides, the CDR3 is TGTGCCAGCAGCTTAGGCGGGGGGCGGGCTTTTCAGTTCTTC. It yields the protein CASSLGGGRAFQFF.